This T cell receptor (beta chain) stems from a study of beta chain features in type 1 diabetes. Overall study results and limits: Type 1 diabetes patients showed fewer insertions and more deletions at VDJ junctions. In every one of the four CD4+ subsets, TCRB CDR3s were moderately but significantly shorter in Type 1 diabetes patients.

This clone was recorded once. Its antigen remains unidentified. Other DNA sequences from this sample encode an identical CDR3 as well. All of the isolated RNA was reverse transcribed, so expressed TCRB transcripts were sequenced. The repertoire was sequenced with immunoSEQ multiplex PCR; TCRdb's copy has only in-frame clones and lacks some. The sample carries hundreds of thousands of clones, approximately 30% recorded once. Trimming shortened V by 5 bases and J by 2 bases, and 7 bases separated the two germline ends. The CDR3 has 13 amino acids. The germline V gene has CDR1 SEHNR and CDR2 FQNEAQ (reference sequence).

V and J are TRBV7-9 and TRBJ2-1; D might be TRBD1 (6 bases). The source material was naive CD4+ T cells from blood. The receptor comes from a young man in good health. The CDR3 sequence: CASSRDTYNEQFF. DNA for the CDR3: TGTGCCAGCAGCCGGGACACCTACAATGAGCAGTTCTTC.